Shown below are 11 T cell receptor beta chains from a single sample sequenced in a study of blood T cell repertoires in COVID-19. Method: immunoSEQ multiplex PCR; TCRdb's copy keeps in-frame clones and lacks some. The table includes a few hundred thousand clones, 80% to 90% detected once. Input material: PBMCs or T cells enriched from blood (not recorded which). These receptors were collected from a woman in her thirties who had recovered from COVID-19.

The chain joins TRBV5-6 to TRBJ1-3; D gene ambiguous. The V gene's germline CDR1 is SGHDT and CDR2 YYEEEE. CDR3 length: 15 amino acids. The ends were cut back, 3 bases at V and 4 bases at J, with 14 bases in the middle. The CDR3 region is CASSSPPGPGNTIYF. For the CDR3, the DNA is TGTGCCAGCAGCTCCCCCCCCGGTCCAGGAAACACCATATATTTT.

This sequence joins TRBV6-5 and TRBJ2-7, with 10 positions matching TRBD1. The CDR3 spans 13 residues. Germline CDR1 reads MNHEY; CDR2 reads SVGAGI. After removal of 7 bases from V and 4 bases from J, the junction contained 4 bases not matched to a gene. CDR3 loop: CASTRDRGYEQYF. The CDR3 region has the DNA TGTGCCAGCACCCGGGACAGGGGTTACGAGCAGTACTTC.

This sequence joins TRBV6-5 and TRBJ1-2; D not resolved. The germline V gene has CDR1 MNHEY and CDR2 SVGAGI. The CDR3 covers 14 residues. V lost 0 bases, J lost 6 bases, and 11 bases lay in between. CDR3 coding DNA: TGTGCCAGCAGTTACTCATCGGGGAGCAATGGCTACACCTTC. Translating it yields CASSYSSGSNGYTF.

The chain couples TRBV7-6 to TRBJ2-5, with TRBD2 matching over 9 bases. Germline V lookup: CDR1 SGHVS, CDR2 FNYEAQ. This CDR3 region has 15 residues. J gave up 2 bases and V 5 bases, and 6 bases lay outside the gene matches. The CDR3 DNA reads as TGTGCCAGCAGCCGGCGGGGGGGCCATCAAGAGACCCAGTACTTC. This encodes CASSRRGGHQETQYF.

As DNA, the CDR3 is TGTGCCAGCAGCGTAGCATCGGGAGGAGGCACAGATACGCAGTATTTT. It encodes CASSVASGGGTDTQYF. V and J are TRBV9 and TRBJ2-3; 7 positions agree with TRBD2. This CDR3 region has 16 residues. V shed 0 bases and J 1 base; nucleotides not matched to a gene: 5. Per germline, CDR1 SGDLS and CDR2 YYNGEE.

V usage is TRBV7-3 and J usage is TRBJ2-3, with TRBD2 matching over 7 bases. The CDR3 is 15 amino acids. Germline CDR1 and CDR2: SGHTA and FQGTGA. The junction had 6 bases not matched to a gene; V was cut back by 2 bases and J by 4 bases. CDR3 DNA: TGTGCCAGCAGCTTAGGTGGTAGCGGGCCAGATACGCAGTATTTT. It translates to CASSLGGSGPDTQYF.

V gene TRBV7-9 combines with J gene TRBJ1-2; 10 bases align to TRBD1. The CDR3 has 17 amino acids. The V and J ends lost 3 bases and 2 bases, in that order; junction bases with no gene match: 9. Per the germline V gene, CDR1 is SEHNR and CDR2 is FQNEAQ (reference sequence). The CDR3 sequence: CASSFSTGGALNYGYTF. In DNA form, the CDR3 reads TGTGCCAGCAGCTTTTCGACAGGGGGCGCGTTGAACTATGGCTACACCTTC.

In nucleotides, the CDR3 is TGTGCCAGCAGCTTGTTGTCAGGGGCAAACAATGAGCAGTTCTTC. As protein: CASSLLSGANNEQFF. The chain links TRBV5-4 to TRBJ2-1, with D maybe TRBD1 (6 bases). The CDR3 spans 15 residues. Germline V gene sequence: CDR1 SGHNT, CDR2 YYREEE (reference sequence). V lost 1 base and J 5 bases, leaving 13 bases between the germline ends.

This chain links TRBV9 with TRBJ2-3; 11 bases agree with TRBD2. From germline, CDR1 is SGDLS and CDR2 YYNGEE. Trimming took 0 bases from V and 3 from J; bases not matched to a gene: 9. The CDR3 consists of 18 residues. CDR3 sequence (DNA): TGTGCCAGCAGCGTAGTAGGGGCGGCTAGCGGGAGGACAGATACGCAGTATTTT. Amino acids: CASSVVGAASGRTDTQYF. The variable domain in full, completed from reference TRBV9 and TRBJ2-3, reads DSGVTQTPKHLITATGQRVTLRCSPRSGDLSVYWYQQSLDQGLQFLIQYYNGEERAKGNILERFSAQQFPDLHSELNLSSLELGDSALYFCASSVVGAASGRTDTQYFGPGTRLTVL.

The chain carries TRBV29-1 and TRBJ2-7, with 7 bases lining up with TRBD1. The CDR3 has 14 residues. Germline V lookup: CDR1 SQVTM, CDR2 ANQGSEA. The J segment lost 0 bases and the V segment lost 6 bases, leaving 8 bases of the junction unmatched. CDR3 protein: CSVGQARSSYEQYF. DNA for the CDR3: TGCAGCGTAGGACAGGCAAGGAGCTCCTACGAGCAGTACTTC.

This chain links TRBV28 with TRBJ2-5; 7 nucleotides align to TRBD1. V lost 4 bases and J lost 1; bases outside the gene matches: 15. The CDR3 covers 18 residues. Germline lookup yields CDR1 MDHEN and CDR2 SYDVKM. CDR3 residues: CASSSLFRQGALQETQYF. The CDR3 region has the DNA TGTGCCAGCAGTTCCCTTTTTCGACAGGGAGCCCTCCAAGAGACCCAGTACTTC.